This T cell receptor beta chain is from a study of regulatory T cells in long-lasting Graves disease. The V and J ends lost 7 bases and 1 base respectively, with 15 bases between them. CDR3 size: 15 residues. Looked up from germline, CDR1 is ENHRY and CDR2 is SYGVKD. Time point described: newly diagnosed GD, antithyroid drugs for less than 3 months. With RNA extracted from PBMCs as input, the TCR library was made. In this sample, this clonotype turned up a few times. Library construction for TCR beta used iRepertoire HTBI primers and Arm-PCR of CDR3 regions. TCRdb analysed the multiplex PCR reads with MiXCR anew, one entry per CDR3 protein. The data contain 350,000 to 550,000 distinct CDR3 sequences, less than 15% of them singletons. These data were also reused for a study on T cells in Graves' hyperthyroidism and ophthalmopathy. From that report: First-round RT-PCR targeting the TCR CDR3 was performed with the HTBI primer set.

Sequencing was performed on peripheral blood mononuclear cells (PBMCs), taken at new diagnosis, from a patient treated with antithyroid drugs. The chain joins TRBV10-3 to TRBJ2-3, with D uncertain. The TCR sequence derives from a woman aged 45-65 years with Graves disease. Here the CDR3 DNA reads TGTGCCATCAAGAATGGACCGCAGGGCACAGATACGCAGTATTTT. This translates into CAIKNGPQGTDTQYF.